The 8 T cell receptor beta chains reported below all come from one sample, sequenced in a study. Using its own MiXCR run on the 5' RACE reads, TCRdb lists one record per CDR3 protein. The data hold about 54,000 distinct CDR3 sequences, with over 15% observed a single time. Sequenced sample: naive CD4+ T cells sorted from blood. Regarding subset: naive CD4+ T cells, CD4+CD45RA+CD25-. These receptors all stem from a female donor with breast cancer.

Worth noting for this clonotype: It may be a read error: a sequence one base away is much more abundant. This rearrangement joins TRBV29-1 to TRBJ1-1; no definite D call. The CDR3 is 10 residues long. Germline V gene lookup returns CDR1 SQVTM and CDR2 ANQGSEA. CDR3 DNA: TGCAGCGGCATGAACACTGGAGCTTTCTTT. As protein: CSGMNTGAFF.

The V gene is TRBV30, the J gene TRBJ2-5; D gene ambiguous. Germline lookup yields CDR1 GTSNPN and CDR2 SVGIG (reference sequence). V was clipped by 0 bases and J by 4 bases, with 3 bases between them. The CDR3 spans 11 residues. CDR3 residues: CAWSVGETQYF. DNA of the CDR3: TGTGCCTGGAGTGTAGGAGAGACCCAGTACTTC.

This clonotype was recorded a few times. The chain couples TRBV7-8 to TRBJ1-1; 9 bases line up with TRBD1. The V and J ends lost 4 bases and 1 base, in that order; junction bases with no gene match: 7. CDR3 size: 16 residues. Germline lookup yields CDR1 SGHVS and CDR2 FQNEAQ. CDR3 in DNA: TGTGCCAGCAGCTCGGGACAGGGAGGGGGGAACACTGAAGCTTTCTTT. It encodes CASSSGQGGGNTEAFF.

CDR3 DNA sequence: TGCGCCAGCAGCGTGGACTTAACCAATGAGCAGTTCTTC. Its translation is CASSVDLTNEQFF. The chain has TRBV5-1 and TRBJ2-1, with D possibly TRBD2 on 5 matching bases. This CDR3 region has 13 residues. V dropped 4 bases and J dropped 6 bases, with 11 bases sitting between them. Looked up from germline, CDR1 is SGHRS and CDR2 is YFSETQ.

This clonotype has ten or more counts. This chain uses TRBV5-1 with TRBJ1-3; the D is unclear. V was clipped by 0 bases and J by 0 bases, with 4 bases between them. CDR3 length equals 14 residues. Per germline, CDR1 SGHRS and CDR2 YFSETQ. In DNA, the CDR3 is TGCGCCAGCAGCTTGGACGGCTCTGGAAACACCATATATTTT. It encodes CASSLDGSGNTIYF. The full variable domain, with the rest looked up from reference TRBV5-1 and TRBJ1-3, is KAGVTQTPRYLIKTRGQQVTLSCSPISGHRSVSWYQQTPGQGLQFLFEYFSETQRNKGNFPGRFSGRQFSNSRSEMNVSTLELGDSALYLCASSLDGSGNTIYFGEGSWLTVV.

This clonotype was counted a few times. The chain employs TRBV5-1 and TRBJ2-2, with unresolved D. The V end lost 0 bases, the J end lost 4 bases, and 10 bases lay between the germline ends. The CDR3 runs 15 residues. Germline V gene data show CDR1 as SGHRS and CDR2 as YFSETQ. The CDR3 sequence: CASSLGPGGTGELFF. In DNA, the CDR3 is TGCGCCAGCAGCTTGGGGCCAGGCGGCACCGGGGAGCTGTTTTTT.

This clonotype came up a few times. One junction end does not reproduce the germline sequence, and a read error may be involved. The chain uses TRBV15 and TRBJ1-1; tentatively, D is TRBD1 (6 bases). The CDR3 runs 10 residues. The germline CDR1 and CDR2 sequences are LNHNV and YYDKDF (reference sequence). The CDR3 is CATGDTVAFF. The DNA of the CDR3 is TGTGCCACGGGGGACACTGTAGCTTTCTTT.

This clonotype was found many times. The chain couples TRBV6-6 to TRBJ1-5, with D perhaps TRBD1 (6 bases). The CDR3 is made up of 13 amino acids. The V gene lost 6 bases and the J gene lost 3 bases, with 9 bases spanning the gap. Germline V gives CDR1 MNHNY, CDR2 SVGAGI (reference sequence). CDR3 DNA sequence: TGTGCCAGCAGCAGGGGTGCCAATCAGCCCCAGCATTTT. Translation: CASSRGANQPQHF.